What follows is one TCR beta chain and its context. This entry comes from a study of low-dose radiotherapy and immunotherapy resistance in tumors. Study-level background: A dose of 0.5 Gy per fraction was delivered to Cohort 1 every 2 weeks, for a total of 6.5 Gy. Dosing for Cohort 2 consisted of 1 Gy per fraction every two weeks, reaching a total of 13 Gy over 26 weeks.

Indicated time point: before trial treatment. J gave up 1 base and V 4 bases, and 2 bases lay outside the gene matches. CDR3 length: 14 residues. Per germline, CDR1 LGHDT and CDR2 YNNKEL (reference sequence). TRAV- and TRBV-specific primers were used for first-strand cDNA, which covered alpha and beta chains. Amplification of TCRs used a constant-region primer and V-primer adapter for 20 PCR cycles. Via MiXCR, TCRdb re-called the reads, giving one row per CDR3 protein. The sample lists tens of thousands of distinct CDR3 sequences, 9.4% occurring once. This clonotype was obtained from a male donor with prostate cancer. V is TRBV3-1 and J is TRBJ1-1, with 8 bases matching TRBD1. This specimen was PBMCs, taken before treatment. The CDR3: CASSRQGPNTEAFF. The CDR3 DNA is TGTGCCAGCAGCCGACAGGGGCCGAACACTGAAGCTTTCTTT.